The 18 T cell receptor beta chains reported below all come from one sample, sequenced in a study of CD8 T cells in ankylosing spondylitis. Each CDR3 protein gets one entry after TCRdb re-called the 5' RACE reads with MiXCR. In the table there are fewer than 250,000 distinct CDR3 sequences, approximately 24% of which are singletons. The specimen sequenced was blood, either unsorted or a sorted T cell fraction (not recorded which). The receptors derive from a male donor with ankylosing spondylitis or in good health (not recorded which).

This rearrangement joins TRBV24-1 to TRBJ1-1, with 10 bases fitting TRBD1. Germline V gene data show CDR1 as KGHDR and CDR2 as SFDVKD. With 5 bases clipped from V and 0 bases from J, the junction kept 2 bases outside the gene matches. The CDR3 is 15 residues long. The chain's CDR3 is CATSAGQGLNTEAFF. The CDR3 nucleotides are TGTGCCACCAGTGCGGGACAGGGGTTGAACACTGAAGCTTTCTTT.

The chain employs TRBV29-1 and TRBJ2-2; TRBD1 matches at 7 bases. In germline, CDR1 is SQVTM, CDR2 ANQGSEA. This CDR3 contains 15 residues. J gave up 0 bases and V 4 bases, and 5 bases lay outside the gene matches. The DNA for the CDR3 is TGCAGCGTTGTTCGCAGGGGGACGAACACCGGGGAGCTGTTTTTT. This encodes CSVVRRGTNTGELFF.

This clonotype was picked up many times. This rearrangement joins TRBV11-1 to TRBJ1-2; TRBD1 agrees at 9 bases. This CDR3 region has 19 residues. Losses at the gene ends were 5 bases for V and 7 bases for J; bases not matched to a gene: 23. The germline V gene encodes CDR1 SGHAT and CDR2 FQDESV (reference sequence). The CDR3 protein is CASSPTPSGTGFTSAGYTF. The CDR3 coding sequence is TGTGCCAGCAGCCCTACTCCTTCCGGGACAGGGTTTACATCGGCTGGCTACACCTTC.

The sample holds many counts of this clonotype. The CDR3 nucleotides read TGCAGCGTTGAAGATCAAGGGACAGAGTTTCGCGGGAGGGCCTCTGGCGAGCAGTACTTC. This translates into CSVEDQGTEFRGRASGEQYF. The chain combines TRBV29-1 with TRBJ2-7; 9 bases align to TRBD2. V lost 0 bases, J lost 6 bases, and 24 bases stayed unmatched. Looked up from germline, CDR1 is SQVTM and CDR2 is ANQGSEA. This CDR3 spans 20 amino acids.

The chain employs TRBV29-1 and TRBJ2-1, with no clear D. With 6 bases removed from V and 8 bases from J, the gap between germline ends came to 8 bases. CDR3 size: 10 residues. Germline V gene sequence: CDR1 SQVTM, CDR2 ANQGSEA. The CDR3 nucleotides are TGCAGCGTCCGAAACCATGAGCAGTTCTTC. It specifies CSVRNHEQFF.

This clonotype has just a few counts. The genes are TRBV4-3 and TRBJ2-3; 14 bases map to TRBD2. With 4 bases clipped from V and 6 bases from J, the junction kept 9 bases outside the gene matches. This CDR3 is 17 amino acids long. Germline V lookup: CDR1 LGHNA, CDR2 YSLEER. The CDR3 protein is CASSRGLAGAPWDTQYF. The CDR3, as DNA: TGCGCCAGCAGCCGGGGACTAGCGGGAGCGCCCTGGGATACGCAGTATTTT.

This clonotype was detected ten times or more. The V and J genes are TRBV11-1 and TRBJ2-2; TRBD2 aligns across 12 bases. The CDR3 is 18 residues long. CDR1 and CDR2 (germline): SGHAT, FQDESV (reference sequence). J was trimmed by 6 bases and V by 3 bases; bases with no gene match: 11. The CDR3 loop is CASSFWTSGTGQAGELFF. As DNA, the CDR3 is TGTGCCAGCAGCTTTTGGACTAGCGGGACGGGCCAGGCCGGGGAGCTGTTTTTT.

This clonotype came up many times. This chain connects TRBV2 to TRBJ1-4; a weak D match, TRBD1 (6 bases). CDR1 and CDR2 from the germline V gene are SNHLY and FYNNEI. V dropped 4 bases and J dropped 7 bases, with 13 bases sitting between them. The CDR3 consists of 14 residues. This CDR3 reads CASSGQGRGEKLFF. CDR3 DNA sequence: TGTGCCAGCAGTGGGCAGGGGCGCGGTGAAAAACTGTTTTTT.

This clonotype was picked up a small number of times. V is TRBV7-8 and J is TRBJ2-5; D is undetermined. V dropped 7 bases and J dropped 5 bases, with 17 bases sitting between them. CDR3 length: 14 amino acids. Germline V gene lookup returns CDR1 SGHVS and CDR2 FQNEAQ. CDR3 nucleotides: TGTGCCAGCACCACGGCGGCGGTGTGGGAGACCCAGTACTTC. This sequence encodes CASTTAAVWETQYF.

This clonotype occurred a few times. The chain employs TRBV20-1 and TRBJ2-2; TRBD2 matches 11 bases. This CDR3 is 15 amino acids long. The germline CDR1 and CDR2 sequences are DFQATT and SNEGSKA (reference sequence). J was trimmed by 8 bases and V by 7 bases; bases with no gene match: 12. CDR3 coding DNA: TGCAGTGTCCCGAGACTAGCGGGACGAGGTGGGGAGCTGTTTTTT. Encoded protein: CSVPRLAGRGGELFF.

There are many counts of this clonotype. The V call is TRBV6-2 or TRBV6-3, the J call TRBJ2-2; the D is unclear. Germline CDR1 reads MNHEY; CDR2 reads SVGEGT. The CDR3 length is 15 residues. With 4 bases removed from V and 4 bases from J, the gap between germline ends came to 13 bases. CDR3 sequence: CASSSGSPGTGELFF. In DNA, the CDR3 is TGTGCCAGCAGTTCCGGCTCTCCGGGCACCGGGGAGCTGTTTTTT.

At least ten counts were recorded for this clonotype. The chain employs TRBV12-3 or TRBV12-4 and TRBJ1-6; 8 bases map to TRBD1. This CDR3 contains 14 residues. The V segment lost 1 base and the J segment 8 bases; nucleotides outside the gene matches: 1. The CDR3 bases are TGTGCCAGCAGTTTAGTGACAGGGGATTCACCCCTCCACTTT. Amino acids: CASSLVTGDSPLHF.

V and J are TRBV20-1 and TRBJ2-7, with TRBD1 matching 8 bases. Germline trimming cut 3 bases from V and 6 bases from J; bases unmatched to any gene: 13. There are 15 residues in the CDR3. CDR1 DFQATT and CDR2 SNEGSKA come from the germline V gene (reference sequence). Here the CDR3 DNA reads TGCAGTGCTAGCCCTGACAGGGGCCCTATCGCCGAGCAGTACTTC. This gives the protein CSASPDRGPIAEQYF.

The chain recombines TRBV20-1 with TRBJ1-3, with D unresolved. This CDR3 has 14 amino acids. Germline CDR1 is DFQATT and CDR2 is SNEGSKA (reference sequence). V was cut by 1 base and J by 0 bases, with 7 bases left in between. Here the CDR3 DNA reads TGCAGTGCTAGAGTAGGACCCTCTGGAAACACCATATATTTT. It encodes CSARVGPSGNTIYF.

The table lists this clonotype with many counts. The gene calls are TRBV6-1 and TRBJ1-3; D uncertain. Trimming cost V 2 bases and J 8 bases, with 16 bases left between them. Germline V gene sequence: CDR1 MNHNS, CDR2 SASEGT. The CDR3 runs to 15 residues. CDR3 bases: TGTGCCAGCAGTGAAAGCGGGTTTGGGGAGGACACCATATATTTT. This codes for CASSESGFGEDTIYF.

This clonotype was observed at least ten times. The rearrangement uses TRBV7-2 and TRBJ1-1; 7 bases agree with TRBD1. V shed 7 bases and J 0 bases; nucleotides not matched to a gene: 14. Germline CDR1 is SGHTA and CDR2 is FQGNSA. This CDR3 region has 17 residues. The DNA for the CDR3 is TGTGCCAGCATCGCAGGGGGGATAATGTTTGTGAACACTGAAGCTTTCTTT. Residues: CASIAGGIMFVNTEAFF.

This clonotype occurred a few times. The chain has TRBV6-1 and TRBJ2-1, with D possibly being TRBD1 (6 bases). V shed 7 bases and J shed 3 bases, with 10 bases lying between them. The CDR3 is 13 amino acids. Per the germline V gene, CDR1 is MNHNS and CDR2 is SASEGT. The CDR3 DNA reads as TGTGCCAGCACCGAGGGGGACTACAATGAGCAGTTCTTC. Translated: CASTEGDYNEQFF.

The table lists this clonotype with a few counts. CDR3 nucleotide sequence: TGTGCCATCAGTGAGGGGGTAGGAGGAATCTACAATGAGCAGTTCTTC. It specifies CAISEGVGGIYNEQFF. The genes are TRBV10-3 and TRBJ2-1; tentative D call: TRBD2 (5 bases). Germline assignment: CDR1 ENHRY and CDR2 SYGVKD. V lost 2 bases and J 3 bases, leaving 14 bases between the germline ends. This CDR3 is built from 16 residues.